Below are 23 T cell receptor beta chains sequenced from a single sample in a study of blood T cells in healthy people across ages. Combining a sample-barcoded 5' primer with a J-beta primer mix, a second PCR ran for roughly 7 to 11 cycles. TCRdb called the 5' RACE reads again in MiXCR, with one record for every CDR3 protein. In the table there are hundreds of thousands of distinct CDR3 sequences, around two fifths of which are singletons. Sequenced sample: blood. The receptors were gathered from a man older than 75 in good health.

Points on this clonotype: A read error is possible here, since a much larger clone lies one base away. The chain carries TRBV25-1 and TRBJ2-5, with 12 positions matching TRBD2. Germline CDR1 reads MGHDK; CDR2 reads SYGVNS. Losses at the gene ends were 4 bases for V and 5 bases for J; bases not matched to a gene: 11. The CDR3 totals 17 residues. The CDR3: CASSGLLAGGGRETQYF. The CDR3 nucleotides are TGTGCCAGCAGTGGTCTACTAGCGGGAGGTGGGAGGGAGACCCAGTACTTC.

The genes are TRBV9 and TRBJ2-7, with D perhaps TRBD1 or TRBD2 (6 bases each). CDR3 length equals 16 residues. Germline CDR1 is SGDLS and CDR2 is YYNGEE. The V and J ends lost 0 bases and 2 bases respectively, with 15 bases between them. The chain's CDR3 is CASSVARPGAPYEQYF. The CDR3 nucleotides read TGTGCCAGCAGCGTAGCTCGGCCGGGGGCCCCCTACGAGCAGTACTTC.

The chain is built from TRBV28 and TRBJ2-7; maybe TRBD1 (6 bases). The CDR3 is made up of 15 amino acids. Looked up from germline, CDR1 is MDHEN and CDR2 is SYDVKM. With 1 base removed from V and 1 base from J, the gap between germline ends came to 11 bases. CDR3 nucleotide sequence: TGTGCCAGCAGTTTATACCGGACAGCTTCCTACGAGCAGTACTTC. As protein: CASSLYRTASYEQYF. The complete variable domain, with remaining parts taken from reference TRBV28 and TRBJ2-7, reads DVKVTQSSRYLVKRTGEKVFLECVQDMDHENMFWYRQDPGLGLRLIYFSYDVKMKEKGDIPEGYSVSREKKERFSLILESASTNQTSMYLCASSLYRTASYEQYFGPGTRLTVT.

This clonotype was seen a handful of times. The V and J genes are TRBV6-6 and TRBJ2-5; 11 bases agree with TRBD1. This CDR3 is built from 15 residues. Germline assignment: CDR1 MNHNY and CDR2 SVGAGI (reference sequence). The ends lost 6 bases at V and 1 base at J; junction bases unmatched: 4. The CDR3 here is CASSFGTGGQETQYF. Here the CDR3 DNA reads TGTGCCAGCAGCTTCGGGACAGGGGGCCAAGAGACCCAGTACTTC.

This chain links TRBV4-1 with TRBJ1-2; 9 bases align to TRBD1. This CDR3 is 15 amino acids long. Losses at the gene ends were 4 bases for V and 5 bases for J; bases not matched to a gene: 8. In germline, CDR1 is MGHRA, CDR2 YSYEKL. This CDR3 is CASSRSGQGEYGYTF. CDR3 nucleotide sequence: TGCGCCAGCAGCCGGTCGGGACAGGGAGAATATGGCTACACCTTC.

This clonotype came up a few times. The gene calls are TRBV12-5 and TRBJ2-4; either TRBD1 or TRBD2 may fit D (6 bases each). Germline CDR1 reads LGHNT; CDR2 reads FRNRAP. Trimming stripped 0 bases from V and 0 bases from J, with 9 bases between. The CDR3 sequence is 16 residues long. This CDR3 is CASGLVRGRAKNIQYF. Written as DNA, the CDR3 is TGTGCTAGTGGTTTGGTCCGGGGGCGAGCCAAAAACATTCAGTACTTC.

This chain connects TRBV29-1 to TRBJ2-3; 7 positions agree with TRBD1. Germline V lookup: CDR1 SQVTM, CDR2 ANQGSEA. The CDR3 loop spans 12 amino acids. V was pared by 7 bases and J by 6 bases, with 7 bases of the junction left unmatched. CDR3 nucleotides: TGCAGCGCAAACAGGGGACAGGATACGCAGTATTTT. It specifies CSANRGQDTQYF.

This clonotype appeared a few times. The J gene is TRBJ2-5, the V gene TRBV5-6; 7 nucleotides match TRBD2. J was trimmed by 2 bases and V by 2 bases; bases with no gene match: 18. The germline gives CDR1 SGHDT, CDR2 YYEEEE. The CDR3 contains 19 residues. The CDR3 here is CASSFPSGGSLFAQETQYF. The CDR3 region has the DNA TGTGCCAGCAGCTTTCCTTCCGGGGGGTCCCTGTTTGCTCAAGAGACCCAGTACTTC.

About this clonotype itself: Given a much more abundant clone one base away, this may be a read error. The V gene is TRBV6-2 or TRBV6-3, the J gene TRBJ2-3, with TRBD2 matching 7 bases. The CDR3 totals 14 residues. J lost 10 bases, V lost 1 base, and 8 bases had no gene match. Per the germline V gene, CDR1 is MNHEY and CDR2 is SVGEGT. In DNA form, the CDR3 reads TGTGCCAGCAGTTACTGGGCAACTAGCGCGGCGCAGTATTTT. Translated: CASSYWATSAAQYF.

This clonotype showed up just a few times. The chain employs TRBV20-1 and TRBJ2-7; maybe TRBD1 (6 bases). CDR1 is DFQATT and CDR2 is SNEGSKA in the germline V gene (reference sequence). The CDR3 contains 14 residues. The germline V and J ends were trimmed by 7 bases and 1 base, with 17 bases remaining between them. The CDR3 is CSVIQGSISYEQYF. In DNA, the CDR3 is TGCAGTGTAATACAGGGTTCCATTTCCTACGAGCAGTACTTC.

This clonotype was observed a handful of times. J is TRBJ1-2 and V is TRBV7-2; TRBD1 aligns across 9 bases. The trim removed 1 base at V and 8 bases at J, leaving 8 bases unmatched. The germline V gene encodes CDR1 SGHTA and CDR2 FQGNSA. CDR3 size: 15 residues. CDR3 amino acids: CASSLEGQGIGGYTF. The CDR3 DNA reads TGTGCCAGCAGCTTAGAGGGACAGGGAATCGGAGGCTACACCTTC.

The chain combines TRBV20-1 with TRBJ2-5; TRBD2 matches 8 bases. Germline CDR1 reads DFQATT; CDR2 reads SNEGSKA (reference sequence). The CDR3 length is 15 residues. With V trimmed by 1 base and J by 0 bases, 4 bases remained unmatched. Written as DNA, the CDR3 is TGCAGTGCTAGAGCACCTAGCGGGTACCAAGAGACCCAGTACTTC. This codes for CSARAPSGYQETQYF.

The chain links TRBV5-1 to TRBJ2-5; D may be TRBD2 (5 bases). The germline CDR1 and CDR2 sequences are SGHRS and YFSETQ. Trimming pared 0 bases from V and 11 bases from J, leaving 23 bases between. CDR3 size: 16 residues. DNA for the CDR3: TGCGCCAGCAGCTTGGCCGCGACTACCCCTGAGAATGAGCAGTACTTC. Translating it yields CASSLAATTPENEQYF.

This clonotype showed up just a few times. The V call is TRBV7-8, the J call TRBJ1-6; 7 nucleotides line up with TRBD1. Germline V gene data show CDR1 as SGHVS and CDR2 as FQNEAQ. This CDR3 spans 16 amino acids. Trimming took 1 base from V and 6 from J; bases not matched to a gene: 6. Here the CDR3 DNA reads TGTGCCAGCAGCTTAGGGGGAAACAGGGGTAATTCACCCCTCCACTTT. As protein: CASSLGGNRGNSPLHF.

The table lists this clonotype with a count of one. This sequence joins TRBV6-2 or TRBV6-3 and TRBJ2-5, with D possibly matching TRBD2 (6 bases). This CDR3 is 15 amino acids long. CDR1 is MNHEY, CDR2 SVGEGT, per germline. The V gene lost 2 bases and the J gene lost 4 bases, with 14 bases spanning the gap. The CDR3, as DNA: TGTGCCAGCAGTTACGCTCGGGGGAGTTTAGAGACCCAGTACTTC. Protein product: CASSYARGSLETQYF.

Points on this clonotype: This may arise from a read error, as a much more abundant clone is one base away. V usage is TRBV11-2 and J usage is TRBJ2-7, with D perhaps assigned TRBD1 or TRBD2 (6 bases each). The CDR3 has 14 residues. Germline-derived CDR1 and CDR2 are SGHAT and FQNNGV. V was shortened by 8 bases and J by 5 bases, with 19 bases between the two germline ends. The CDR3 protein is CASSTRGLYDEQYF. The CDR3 bases are TGTGCCAGCTCGACTAGGGGGTTGTACGACGAGCAGTACTTC.

To note about this clonotype: A much larger clone differs from this one at a single base, so this may be a read error. The chain joins TRBV10-1 to TRBJ2-3; tentative D call: TRBD1 (6 bases). The CDR3 runs to 16 residues. Per germline, CDR1 WNHNN and CDR2 SYGVQD (reference sequence). The CDR3 coding sequence is TGCACCAGCAGTGAGTCCGCGACAGGTAGCACAGATACGCAGTATTTT. This gives the protein CTSSESATGSTDTQYF.

The V and J genes are TRBV12-3 or TRBV12-4 and TRBJ1-1; TRBD1 matches at 9 bases. This CDR3 has 17 residues. V lost 5 bases, J lost 7 bases, and 17 bases stayed unmatched. The CDR3 region is CASSPSTGTGFLGEAFF. The CDR3, as DNA: TGTGCCAGCAGTCCTTCTACCGGGACAGGGTTTCTTGGTGAAGCTTTCTTT.

At least ten counts were recorded for this clonotype. The genes are TRBV6-5 and TRBJ1-1; D is unclear. Germline V lookup: CDR1 MNHEY, CDR2 SVGAGI. The CDR3 is made up of 14 amino acids. V lost 5 bases and J lost 1, with 11 bases in between. CDR3 DNA: TGTGCCAGCAGTCCCGACGTTTGGAACACTGAAGCTTTCTTT. Translating it yields CASSPDVWNTEAFF.

J is TRBJ2-6 and V is TRBV5-1; 8 bases are shared with TRBD1. J lost 0 bases, V lost 1 base, and 6 bases had no gene match. Germline-derived CDR1 and CDR2 are SGHRS and YFSETQ. This CDR3 comprises 18 residues. CDR3 bases: TGCGCCAGCAGCTTGTCAGGGACAGGTCGCTCTGGGGCCAACGTCCTGACTTTC. Amino acid sequence: CASSLSGTGRSGANVLTF.

This clonotype has a handful of counts. This chain joins TRBV20-1 and TRBJ2-2, with 10 bases aligning to TRBD2. There are 17 residues in the CDR3. Germline V gene sequence: CDR1 DFQATT, CDR2 SNEGSKA (reference sequence). After removal of 4 bases from V and 0 bases from J, the junction contained 8 bases not matched to a gene. The CDR3 reads CSAKRLAGLANTGELFF. Written as DNA, the CDR3 is TGCAGTGCTAAACGACTAGCGGGCCTCGCGAACACCGGGGAGCTGTTTTTT.

Many counts were recorded for this clonotype. CDR3 sequence (DNA): TGTGCCAGCAGCCGCGGGAGGGCCTACAATGAGCAGTTCTTC. It yields the protein CASSRGRAYNEQFF. The chain couples TRBV7-9 to TRBJ2-1; 9 bases are a match to TRBD2. After removal of 5 bases from V and 2 bases from J, the junction contained 1 base not matched to a gene. Germline lookup yields CDR1 SEHNR and CDR2 FQNEAQ (reference sequence). The CDR3 runs to 14 residues.

V gene TRBV5-1 combines with J gene TRBJ2-1, with 14 bases identical to TRBD2. This CDR3 contains 18 residues. Trimming took 1 base from V and 10 from J; bases not matched to a gene: 13. Germline values: CDR1 SGHRS, CDR2 YFSETQ. The DNA for the CDR3 is TGCGCCAGCAGCTTGAGACTAGCGGGAGGGCCCTTAGGAAACGAGCAGTTCTTC. The encoded protein is CASSLRLAGGPLGNEQFF.